Following are 19 T cell receptor beta chains from one sample sequenced in a study of blood T cells in healthy people across ages. Together with a sample-barcoded 5' primer, a J-beta primer mix was included in a second PCR lasting roughly 6 to 12 cycles. TCRdb re-derived calls from the 5' RACE reads in MiXCR, one entry per CDR3 protein. The sample includes about 1.7 million distinct CDR3 sequences, roughly 27% of them seen just once. Sample: blood. Receptors originate from a woman in her thirties in good health.

CDR3 DNA sequence: TGTGCCAGCAGTAGTCGCGGGAGGGCCCCCACAGATACGCAGTATTTT. Translated: CASSSRGRAPTDTQYF. The rearrangement links TRBV12-3 or TRBV12-4 to TRBJ2-3; 9 positions agree with TRBD2. CDR3 length: 16 residues. J gave up 2 bases and V 5 bases, and 8 bases lay outside the gene matches.

This clonotype was counted between two and nine times. The genes are TRBV20-1 and TRBJ2-5; 9 positions agree with TRBD1. The length of the CDR3 is 14 residues. V was clipped by 5 bases and J by 0 bases; unmatched bases: 4. CDR1 and CDR2 from the germline V gene are DFQATT and SNEGSKA (reference sequence). The CDR3, as DNA: TGCAGTGCTTCGGACAGGGGCTACCAAGAGACCCAGTACTTC. This codes for CSASDRGYQETQYF.

This clonotype was recorded a few times. The rearrangement joins TRBV20-1 to TRBJ1-2; TRBD1 aligns across 12 bases. Germline V lookup: CDR1 DFQATT, CDR2 SNEGSKA (reference sequence). The CDR3 consists of 14 residues. V was pared by 5 bases and J by 8 bases, with 9 bases of the junction left unmatched. The CDR3 DNA reads TGCAGTGCTCGACCGGGACAGGGGGCCCGGGGCTACACCTTC. The encoded protein is CSARPGQGARGYTF.

This clonotype has a handful of counts. The V call is TRBV30, the J call TRBJ1-5; D possibly corresponds to TRBD1 (6 bases). Trimming took 2 bases from V and 4 from J, leaving 9 bases between them. CDR1 is GTSNPN, CDR2 SVGIG, per germline (reference sequence). The CDR3 covers 13 residues. This chain's CDR3 is CAWSTGPNQPQHF. CDR3 coding DNA: TGTGCCTGGAGTACAGGGCCAAATCAGCCCCAGCATTTT.

This clonotype was found a few times. The chain recombines TRBV11-2 with TRBJ2-7, with 12 nucleotides matching TRBD2. V was pared by 4 bases and J by 7 bases, with 8 bases of the junction left unmatched. Germline CDR1 and CDR2: SGHAT and FQNNGV. The CDR3 is 15 residues long. CDR3 sequence reads: CASSSRLAGVAEQYF. CDR3 sequence (DNA): TGTGCCAGCAGCTCCAGACTAGCGGGGGTCGCTGAGCAGTACTTC.

This clonotype was counted between two and nine times. The rearrangement links TRBV29-1 to TRBJ2-5, with 7 bases lining up with TRBD2. The length of the CDR3 is 14 residues. CDR1 SQVTM and CDR2 ANQGSEA come from the germline V gene. The J segment lost 2 bases and the V segment lost 6 bases, leaving 9 bases of the junction unmatched. The CDR3 nucleotides are TGCAGCGTCCGCGGGCGGGGGAGACAAGAGACCCAGTACTTC. This gives the protein CSVRGRGRQETQYF.

This clonotype was observed a handful of times. The J gene is TRBJ1-2, the V gene TRBV5-1, with TRBD1 identical over 7 bases. The CDR3 contains 15 residues. The germline V gene has CDR1 SGHRS and CDR2 YFSETQ. Trimming cost V 2 bases and J 2 bases; bases outside gene matches: 6. The CDR3 here is CASSFLATGNYGYTF. The CDR3, as DNA: TGCGCCAGCAGCTTCTTGGCGACAGGGAACTATGGCTACACCTTC.

This chain uses TRBV3-1 with TRBJ1-6; D is perhaps TRBD1 (5 bases). V lost 1 base to trimming and J lost 9 bases, with 13 bases between them. From germline, CDR1 is LGHDT and CDR2 YNNKEL (reference sequence). The length of the CDR3 is 15 residues. The chain's CDR3 is CASSQGWGNGSPLHF. The CDR3 DNA sequence: TGTGCCAGCAGCCAAGGATGGGGGAACGGTTCACCCCTCCACTTT.

As for this clonotype: A much larger clone lies a single base off, so this may be a read error. The chain employs TRBV12-3 or TRBV12-4 and TRBJ2-3; 9 nucleotides align to TRBD1. The junction had 8 bases not matched to a gene; V was cut back by 11 bases and J by 2 bases. The CDR3 covers 14 residues. DNA of the CDR3: TGTGCCGGCAAAACAGGGGGCTTCACAGATACGCAGTATTTT. This codes for CAGKTGGFTDTQYF.

The J gene is TRBJ1-1, the V gene TRBV24-1; 9 positions agree with TRBD1. Per the germline V gene, CDR1 is KGHDR and CDR2 is SFDVKD. V was pared by 10 bases and J by 0 bases, with 5 bases of the junction left unmatched. The CDR3 spans 14 residues. The CDR3 reads CATRQGGMNTEAFF. Written as DNA, the CDR3 is TGTGCCACTCGACAGGGGGGCATGAACACTGAAGCTTTCTTT.

The chain has TRBV20-1 and TRBJ2-5; D may match TRBD1 or TRBD2 (5 bases each). CDR3 length: 14 amino acids. Trimming removed 6 bases from V and 2 bases from J, with 16 bases in between. Germline CDR1 and CDR2: DFQATT and SNEGSKA (reference sequence). The chain's CDR3 is CSAPEGRVQETQYF. Written as DNA, the CDR3 is TGCAGTGCCCCCGAGGGGCGGGTACAAGAGACCCAGTACTTC.

V is TRBV7-9 and J is TRBJ1-1; D is unresolved. This CDR3 is built from 14 residues. Germline assignment: CDR1 SEHNR and CDR2 FQNEAQ (reference sequence). Trimming stripped 5 bases from V and 3 bases from J, with 13 bases between. The CDR3 loop is CASSPMGWDTEAFF. The CDR3 nucleotides are TGTGCCAGCAGCCCAATGGGGTGGGACACTGAAGCTTTCTTT.

V and J are TRBV12-3 or TRBV12-4 and TRBJ2-5; D may correspond to TRBD1 or TRBD2 (7 bases each). Trimming took 6 bases from V and 4 from J, leaving 21 bases between them. The CDR3 runs 16 residues. CDR3 sequence (DNA): TGTGCCAGCAGCCGTCGACAGGGATTAGCGGGAGAGACCCAGTACTTC. This gives the protein CASSRRQGLAGETQYF.

This chain joins TRBV29-1 and TRBJ1-1, with D maybe TRBD1 (6 bases). This CDR3 region has 14 residues. CDR1 is SQVTM and CDR2 is ANQGSEA in the germline V gene. The V and J ends lost 2 bases and 2 bases respectively, with 12 bases between them. Here the CDR3 DNA reads TGCAGCGTTGAAAAGGGGGTCCCAAACACTGAAGCTTTCTTT. Its translation is CSVEKGVPNTEAFF. The variable domain in full, with the rest retrieved from reference TRBV29-1 and TRBJ1-1, is SAVISQKPSRDICQRGTSLTIQCQVDSQVTMMFWYRQQPGQSLTLIATANQGSEATYESGFVIDKFPISRPNLTFSTLTVSNMSPEDSSIYLCSVEKGVPNTEAFFGQGTRLTVV.

V and J are TRBV2 and TRBJ2-5; 12 positions agree with TRBD2. CDR1 and CDR2 (germline): SNHLY, FYNNEI. This CDR3 has 19 residues. The V gene end was trimmed by 6 bases and the J gene end by 6 bases; junction bases not matched to a gene: 20. As DNA, the CDR3 is TGTGCCAGCAGCGCTCCAGTGGGGGCGACTAGCGGGAGTGGGAAGACCCAGTACTTC. Translation: CASSAPVGATSGSGKTQYF.

The genes are TRBV27 and TRBJ2-7; D might be TRBD1 or TRBD2, each matching 5 bases. This CDR3 region has 15 residues. CDR1 is MNHEY, CDR2 SMNVEV, per germline (reference sequence). Deletions cut 1 base from V and 2 bases from J, with 12 bases between. CDR3 DNA sequence: TGTGCCAGCAGTTTATATGGGATGGGACCCTACGAGCAGTACTTC. Amino acids: CASSLYGMGPYEQYF.

J is TRBJ2-7 and V is TRBV20-1; the match to TRBD2 covers 12 bases. Trimming removed 2 bases from V and 0 bases from J; junction bases left unmatched: 2. In germline, CDR1 is DFQATT, CDR2 SNEGSKA (reference sequence). This CDR3 has 15 amino acids. The CDR3 bases are TGCAGTGCTAGACCGACTAGCGGGGGCTCCTACGAGCAGTACTTC. It encodes CSARPTSGGSYEQYF.

This clonotype was observed a few times. This chain joins TRBV5-1 and TRBJ2-3; TRBD2 might be the D (6 bases). The length of the CDR3 is 14 residues. Germline CDR1 is SGHRS and CDR2 is YFSETQ. V lost 3 bases and J lost 1, with 9 bases in between. CDR3 DNA: TGCGCCAGCAGCTGGGACTTTGGCACAGATACGCAGTATTTT. Translated, it gives CASSWDFGTDTQYF.

This clonotype appeared once. A read error is possible here, since a much larger clone lies one base away. J is TRBJ2-1 and V is TRBV15, with D perhaps given as TRBD1 or TRBD2 (5 bases each). CDR3 length: 16 amino acids. CDR1 and CDR2 from the germline V gene are LNHNV and YYDKDF (reference sequence). CDR3 protein: CATSSPGPGVDNQQFF. CDR3 nucleotides: TGTGCCACCAGCAGCCCGGGACCCGGGGTAGACAATCAGCAGTTCTTC.